Below are 7 T cell receptor beta chains sequenced from a single sample in a study of radiation and T cells in renal cell carcinoma (TCRdb year 2020). According to the study, the label for this sample's time point signals: blood 2 weeks post-SBRT. The treatment or condition label for this specimen denotes: 15 Gy SBRT to primary tumor, nephrectomy 4 weeks later. Receptor libraries were prepared by the immunoSEQ multiplex PCR assay. TCRdb obtained this table from immuneACCESS and retained in-frame rearrangements with V and J assigned. These tables miss some clones; where compared with another copy, unresolved V genes account for less than half of the shortfall, and the remainder is unexplained. The sample data list 100,000 to 150,000 clones, and 85% to 90% of these were observed just once. In total, the top ten clones hold 5% to 6.5% of the sample. The material sequenced was blood, taken from a patient whose treatment included radiotherapy and nephrectomy. The source of these receptors is a woman in her 70s with renal cell carcinoma.

In DNA, the CDR3 is TGTGCCAGCAGCACTTCACGGGATACGCAGTATTTT. Protein sequence: CASSTSRDTQYF. This chain joins TRBV5-6 and TRBJ2-3; D is ambiguous. V lost 4 bases and J lost 6, with 9 bases in between. Germline CDR1 is SGHDT and CDR2 is YYEEEE. This CDR3 comprises 12 residues.

This sequence joins TRBV30 and TRBJ2-7, with 9 bases that match TRBD1. J gave up 1 base and V 3 bases, and 7 bases lay outside the gene matches. The CDR3 is 15 amino acids. Germline assignment: CDR1 GTSNPN and CDR2 SVGIG (reference sequence). CDR3 DNA sequence: TGTGCCTGGAGGACAGGGGGACAGAAGTCCTACGAGCAGTACTTC. Translating it yields CAWRTGGQKSYEQYF.

The genes are TRBV6-1 and TRBJ2-7; D may be TRBD2 (6 bases). The CDR3 totals 15 residues. Germline CDR1 MNHNS, CDR2 SASEGT. The V end lost 8 bases, the J end lost 2 bases, and 19 bases lay between the germline ends. The CDR3 region has the DNA TGTGCCAGCCAGGCCGACGGGGGTTTTACCTACGAGCAGTACTTC. Translating gives CASQADGGFTYEQYF.

This clone was seen a few times. The genes are TRBV9 and TRBJ1-1, with D possibly being TRBD1 (5 bases). The V end lost 1 base, the J end lost 4 bases, and 8 bases lay between the germline ends. This CDR3 region has 13 residues. Germline CDR1 SGDLS, CDR2 YYNGEE. CDR3 coding DNA: TGTGCCAGCAGCGTAACTGGGACCACTGAAGCTTTCTTT. As protein: CASSVTGTTEAFF.

The rearrangement joins TRBV29-1 to TRBJ2-1; 7 nucleotides match TRBD2. CDR1 is SQVTM and CDR2 is ANQGSEA in the germline V gene. This CDR3 spans 16 amino acids. J was trimmed by 2 bases and V by 7 bases; bases with no gene match: 14. CDR3 loop: CSAASGRGLTYNEQFF. The CDR3 nucleotides are TGCAGCGCTGCTAGCGGTCGGGGTCTGACCTACAATGAGCAGTTCTTC.

This clone was observed a handful of times. V gene TRBV2 combines with J gene TRBJ2-7; D not certain. V was clipped by 6 bases and J by 1 base, with 10 bases between them. Germline values: CDR1 SNHLY, CDR2 FYNNEI. CDR3 length: 13 amino acids. The CDR3 spells CASSVTVSYEQYF. The CDR3 region has the DNA TGTGCCAGCAGCGTGACGGTATCCTACGAGCAGTACTTC.

This clone was recorded once. This rearrangement joins TRBV4-1 to TRBJ2-7, with 7 bases that match TRBD1. Germline CDR1 and CDR2: MGHRA and YSYEKL. The CDR3 runs 15 residues. Trimming cost V 4 bases and J 0 bases; bases outside gene matches: 6. CDR3: CASSPDRATSYEQYF. The CDR3, as DNA: TGCGCCAGCAGCCCCGACAGGGCTACCTCCTACGAGCAGTACTTC.